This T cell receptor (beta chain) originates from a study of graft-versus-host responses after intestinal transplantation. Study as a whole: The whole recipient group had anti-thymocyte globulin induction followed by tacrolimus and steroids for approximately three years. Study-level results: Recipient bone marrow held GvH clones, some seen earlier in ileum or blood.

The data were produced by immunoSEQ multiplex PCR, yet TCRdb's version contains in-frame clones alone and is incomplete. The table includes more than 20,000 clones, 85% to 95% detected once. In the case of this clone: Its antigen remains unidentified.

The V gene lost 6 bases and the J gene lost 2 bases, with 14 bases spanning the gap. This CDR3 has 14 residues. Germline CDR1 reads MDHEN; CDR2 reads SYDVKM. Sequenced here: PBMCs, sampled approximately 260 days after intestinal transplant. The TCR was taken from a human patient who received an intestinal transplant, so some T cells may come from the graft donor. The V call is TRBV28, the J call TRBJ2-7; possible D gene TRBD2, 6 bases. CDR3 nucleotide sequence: TGTGCCAGCAGCCCAGCTAGCGAACCCTACGAGCAGTACTTC. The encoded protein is CASSPASEPYEQYF.